This TCR beta chain was identified in a study of blood T cell repertoires in COVID-19. This table comes from immunoSEQ multiplex PCR, and its TCRdb copy is limited to in-frame clones, with some not included. The sample comprises 81,000 or so clones, roughly four fifths of which are singletons, and 10% to 15% rests with the top ten. This CDR3 contains 15 residues. CDR1 and CDR2 (germline): MNHEY, SMNVEV (reference sequence). V lost 6 bases, J lost 0 bases, and 4 bases stayed unmatched. The chain joins TRBV27 to TRBJ1-5; 8 positions agree with TRBD1. Sequenced input: peripheral blood. The origin of this receptor is a human donor in a cohort sampled during active COVID-19. The CDR3 sequence is CASRSRGPSNQPQHF. The CDR3 DNA sequence: TGTGCCAGCAGATCCAGGGGGCCTAGCAATCAGCCCCAGCATTTT.